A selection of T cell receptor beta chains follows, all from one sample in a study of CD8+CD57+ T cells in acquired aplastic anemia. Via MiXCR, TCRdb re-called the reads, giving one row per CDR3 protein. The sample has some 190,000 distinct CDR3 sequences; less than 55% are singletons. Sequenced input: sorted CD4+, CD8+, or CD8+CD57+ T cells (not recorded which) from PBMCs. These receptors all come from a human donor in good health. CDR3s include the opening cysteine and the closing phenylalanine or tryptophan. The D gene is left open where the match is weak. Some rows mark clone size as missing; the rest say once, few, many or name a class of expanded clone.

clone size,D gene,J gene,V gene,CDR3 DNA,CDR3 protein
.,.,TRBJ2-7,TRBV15,TGTGCCACCAGCAAGGGAACTAGTCTCTCCTACGAGCAGTACTTC,CATSKGTSLSYEQYF
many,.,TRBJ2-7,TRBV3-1,TGTGCCAGCAGCCAATTCTCCTACGAGCAGTACTTC,CASSQFSYEQYF
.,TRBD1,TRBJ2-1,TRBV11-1,TGTGCCAGCAGCTTAGCGGGGACAGGGATTAATGAGCAGTTCTTC,CASSLAGTGINEQFF
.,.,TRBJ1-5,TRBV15,TGTGCCACCAGCAGAACAGGGTATGAACAGCCCCAGCATTTT,CATSRTGYEQPQHF
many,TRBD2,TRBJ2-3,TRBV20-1,TGCAGTGTTGGAGCGGGGAGCACAGATACGCAGTATTTT,CSVGAGSTDTQYF
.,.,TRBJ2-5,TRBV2,TGTGCCAGCCTTCGGGGGTGGGAGACCCAGTACTTC,CASLRGWETQYF
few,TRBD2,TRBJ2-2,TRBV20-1,TGCAGTGCCCAAAGGAGCGGGGGCACCGGGGAGCTGTTTTTT,CSAQRSGGTGELFF
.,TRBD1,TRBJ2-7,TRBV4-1,TGCGCCAGCAGTAGGGGAACGGGACAGGGGTCCTACGAGCAGTACTTC,CASSRGTGQGSYEQYF
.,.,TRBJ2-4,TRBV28,TGTGCCAGCAGTTTGTCCGGGTCGGGGAGGAACATTCAGTACTTC,CASSLSGSGRNIQYF
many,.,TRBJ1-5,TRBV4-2,TGTGCCAGCAGCCCGATAGGGCCCCACGGGCAGCCCCAGCATTTT,CASSPIGPHGQPQHF
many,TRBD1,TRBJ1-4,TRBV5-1,TGCGCCAGCAGCTTCGTAGGGGGCGACGAAAAACTGTTTTTT,CASSFVGGDEKLFF
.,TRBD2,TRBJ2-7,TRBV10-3,TGTGCCATCAGAGATGGACTAGATCGCATATACGAGCAGTACTTC,CAIRDGLDRIYEQYF